This record concerns one T cell receptor beta chain sequence. Germline V lookup: CDR1 KGHDR, CDR2 SFDVKD. The CDR3 totals 17 residues. V lost 5 bases, J lost 4 bases, and 9 bases stayed unmatched. Clones were read by immunoSEQ multiplex PCR, and TCRdb kept only the in-frame ones, dropping some. The sample carries 300,000 to 500,000 clones, approximately 88% recorded once. The data stem from a study of blood T cell repertoires in COVID-19. This sequence originates from a woman in her twenties or thirties with acute COVID-19. The sample consisted of PBMCs or T cells enriched from blood (not recorded which). The V call is TRBV24-1, the J call TRBJ2-6, with TRBD1 identical over 8 bases. This CDR3 reads CATSGDRGSAGANVLTF. CDR3 coding DNA: TGTGCCACCAGTGGTGACAGGGGATCTGCCGGGGCCAACGTCCTGACTTTC.